This entry lists 25 T cell receptor beta chains sequenced from one sample in a study of blood T cell repertoires in COVID-19. Generated by immunoSEQ multiplex PCR, the TCRdb table keeps only in-frame clones and is missing some. The table records about 670,000 clones, 85% to 90% of them present only once. Sequencing was carried out using peripheral blood. The receptors derive from a woman under 30 with acute or convalescent COVID-19.

This sequence joins TRBV19 and TRBJ1-1; 8 positions match TRBD1. V lost 6 bases, J lost 1 base, and 4 bases stayed unmatched. Germline CDR1 reads LNHDA; CDR2 reads SQIVND (reference sequence). CDR3 length: 14 residues. CDR3 protein: CASSTDRGNTEAFF. For the CDR3, the DNA is TGTGCCAGTAGCACCGACAGGGGGAACACTGAAGCTTTCTTT.

The chain couples TRBV7-3 to TRBJ2-7; no reliable D call. Germline-derived CDR1 and CDR2 are SGHTA and FQGTGA. The ends were cut back, 1 base at V and 7 bases at J, with 11 bases in the middle. The CDR3 totals 13 residues. For the CDR3, the DNA is TGTGCCAGCAGCTTAAATCACCCCGGGGAGCAGTACTTC. Its translation is CASSLNHPGEQYF.

The CDR3: CASSYRDSSFYEQYF. The CDR3 nucleotides read TGTGCCAGCAGTTACCGGGACAGTAGTTTTTACGAGCAGTACTTC. The chain has TRBV6-5 and TRBJ2-7; 7 bases map to TRBD1. The junction had 8 bases not matched to a gene; V was cut back by 2 bases and J by 4 bases. CDR1 and CDR2 (germline): MNHEY, SVGAGI. This CDR3 has 15 amino acids.

This chain connects TRBV5-5 to TRBJ2-7, with 11 bases that match TRBD1. V lost 4 bases to trimming and J lost 3 bases; unmatched junction nucleotides: 3. Germline V gene sequence: CDR1 SGHKS, CDR2 YYEKEE (reference sequence). CDR3 size: 14 residues. The CDR3 DNA is TGTGCCAGCAGCCCCGGGACAGGGGGCTACGAGCAGTACTTC. This encodes CASSPGTGGYEQYF. Filled out from reference TRBV5-5 and TRBJ2-7, the complete variable domain reads DAGVTQSPTHLIKTRGQQVTLRCSPISGHKSVSWYQQVLGQGPQFIFQYYEKEERGRGNFPDRFSARQFPNYSSELNVNALLLGDSALYLCASSPGTGGYEQYFGPGTRLTVT.

The genes are TRBV6-2 or TRBV6-3 and TRBJ1-1; possible D gene TRBD1, 5 bases. CDR1 MNHEY and CDR2 SVGEGT come from the germline V gene. The CDR3 totals 15 residues. V was clipped by 5 bases and J by 4 bases, with 17 bases between them. The CDR3 coding sequence is TGTGCCAGCAGTGCGTTACAGGATACTGTCACTGAAGCTTTCTTT. Translating gives CASSALQDTVTEAFF.

The rearrangement uses TRBV30 and TRBJ2-7; D is possibly TRBD1 (7 bases). CDR1 is GTSNPN, CDR2 SVGIG, per germline (reference sequence). Trimming cost V 2 bases and J 5 bases, with 16 bases left between them. The CDR3 spans 14 residues. CDR3: CAWSSRQGGHEQYF. The CDR3 nucleotides read TGTGCCTGGAGTTCCCGACAGGGAGGCCACGAGCAGTACTTC.

This sequence joins TRBV4-2 and TRBJ1-2, with D tentatively TRBD1 (5 bases). The V end was cut by 0 bases, the J end by 1 base, with 6 bases between. CDR1 and CDR2 from the germline V gene are LGHNA and YNFKEQ. This CDR3 comprises 14 residues. CDR3 nucleotides: TGTGCCAGCAGCCAAGATGACAGTAACTATGGCTACACCTTC. As protein: CASSQDDSNYGYTF.

The chain recombines TRBV29-1 with TRBJ1-2; D uncertain. This CDR3 contains 13 residues. Per germline, CDR1 SQVTM and CDR2 ANQGSEA. V dropped 5 bases and J dropped 5 bases, with 15 bases sitting between them. CDR3 in amino acids: CSVQWTGKYGYTF. CDR3 coding DNA: TGCAGCGTTCAATGGACGGGAAAATATGGCTACACCTTC.

The J gene is TRBJ1-2, the V gene TRBV3-1 (or the pseudogene TRBV3-2); the D gene is possibly TRBD1 (5 bases). With 0 bases removed from V and 2 bases from J, the gap between germline ends came to 7 bases. Germline values: CDR1 LGHDT, CDR2 YNNKEL (reference sequence). CDR3 length: 14 residues. CDR3 bases: TGTGCCAGCAGCCAAGATCGACAGAACTATGGCTACACCTTC. It is translated as CASSQDRQNYGYTF.

The rearrangement uses TRBV6-4 and TRBJ1-3; the D is unclear. The CDR3 is 13 residues long. Deletions cut 2 bases from V and 2 bases from J, with 4 bases between. Germline V gene lookup returns CDR1 MRHNA and CDR2 SNTAGT. The CDR3 nucleotides read TGTGCCAGCAGTGACCAGGCTGGAAACACCATATATTTT. It encodes CASSDQAGNTIYF.

The chain uses TRBV6-5 and TRBJ2-2; D unclear. The germline V gene has CDR1 MNHEY and CDR2 SVGAGI. This CDR3 has 15 residues. V was trimmed by 7 bases and J by 6 bases, leaving 18 bases between them. The CDR3 region is CASIQEVSISGELFF. The CDR3 DNA is TGTGCCAGCATCCAAGAGGTTTCCATCTCCGGGGAGCTGTTTTTT.

The genes are TRBV11-2 and TRBJ2-1; D call uncertain. CDR1 SGHAT and CDR2 FQNNGV come from the germline V gene. The CDR3 sequence is 13 residues long. Trimming stripped 5 bases from V and 9 bases from J, with 14 bases between. CDR3 nucleotides: TGTGCCAGCAGCCGACAAGTTGGTGGTGAGCAGTTCTTC. Translating gives CASSRQVGGEQFF.

J is TRBJ2-7 and V is TRBV3-1 (or the pseudogene TRBV3-2); TRBD2 agrees at 7 bases. The CDR3 totals 14 residues. The ends lost 5 bases at V and 3 bases at J; junction bases unmatched: 7. Germline V CDR1 and CDR2: LGHDT, YNNKEL (reference sequence). Here the CDR3 DNA reads TGTGCCAGCAGCGGACGACTAGCCGACTACGAGCAGTACTTC. Translating it yields CASSGRLADYEQYF.

CDR3 bases: TGTGCCAGCAGTGAAGTTGTGGGGGGGCGGAACAATGAGCAGTTCTTC. Translating it yields CASSEVVGGRNNEQFF. This chain uses TRBV25-1 with TRBJ2-1; possible D gene TRBD2, 7 bases. Germline CDR1 reads MGHDK; CDR2 reads SYGVNS. The CDR3 covers 16 residues. V lost 2 bases and J 5 bases, leaving 16 bases between the germline ends. The full variable domain, in which reference TRBV25-1 and TRBJ2-1 provide the parts outside the CDR3, is EADIYQTPRYLVIGTGKKITLECSQTMGHDKMYWYQQDPGMELHLIHYSYGVNSTEKGDLSSESTVSRIRTEHFPLTLESARPSHTSQYLCASSEVVGGRNNEQFFGPGTRLTVL.

The chain combines TRBV15 with TRBJ2-7, with TRBD1 as a possible D gene (5 bases). The CDR3 sequence is 13 residues long. V lost 11 bases to trimming and J lost 4 bases, with 18 bases between them. Germline-derived CDR1 and CDR2 are LNHNV and YYDKDF (reference sequence). DNA for the CDR3: TGTGCCGTCCCTGGGGCAGGCAATTACGAGCAGTACTTC. Amino acids: CAVPGAGNYEQYF. Filled out from reference TRBV15 and TRBJ2-7, the complete variable domain reads DAMVIQNPRYQVTQFGKPVTLSCSQTLNHNVMYWYQQKSSQAPKLLFHYYDKDFNNEADTPDNFQSRRPNTSFCFLDIRSPGLGDTAMYLCAVPGAGNYEQYFGPGTRLTVT.

This clone came up once. This chain joins TRBV30 and TRBJ2-3; D possibly corresponds to TRBD2 (5 bases). Looked up from germline, CDR1 is GTSNPN and CDR2 is SVGIG (reference sequence). V was pared by 4 bases and J by 3 bases, with 14 bases between. The CDR3 runs 14 residues. The CDR3 is CAWTPGMETDTQYF. DNA of the CDR3: TGTGCCTGGACCCCGGGAATGGAGACAGATACGCAGTATTTT.

This chain connects TRBV6-4 to TRBJ2-3, with D tentatively TRBD2 (6 bases). Trimming pared 8 bases from V and 0 bases from J, leaving 12 bases between. Germline V gene lookup returns CDR1 MRHNA and CDR2 SNTAGT. This CDR3 is built from 14 residues. CDR3 DNA sequence: TGTGCCAGCTCGGAGGGTACTAGCACAGATACGCAGTATTTT. This sequence encodes CASSEGTSTDTQYF.

V usage is TRBV3-1 (or the pseudogene TRBV3-2) and J usage is TRBJ1-1, with D perhaps TRBD1 (6 bases). The CDR3 extends over 15 amino acids. Germline values: CDR1 LGHDT, CDR2 YNNKEL (reference sequence). V was pared by 4 bases and J by 0 bases, with 12 bases between. In DNA form, the CDR3 reads TGTGCCAGCAGCCCACCCAGGGGATTGAACACTGAAGCTTTCTTT. Amino acids: CASSPPRGLNTEAFF.

The chain couples TRBV2 to TRBJ1-5; 7 nucleotides match TRBD1. From germline, CDR1 is SNHLY and CDR2 FYNNEI. This CDR3 is built from 14 residues. The V gene end was trimmed by 5 bases and the J gene end by 2 bases; junction bases not matched to a gene: 3. The chain's CDR3 is CASSKGAGNQPQHF. CDR3 bases: TGTGCCAGCAGTAAGGGGGCAGGCAATCAGCCCCAGCATTTT.

V gene TRBV14 combines with J gene TRBJ2-1; TRBD2 might be the D (5 bases). V lost 1 base and J 3 bases, leaving 10 bases between the germline ends. CDR1 SGHDN and CDR2 FVKESK come from the germline V gene. The CDR3 runs to 15 residues. For the CDR3, the DNA is TGTGCCAGCAGCCAAGCAAGCGGATTCTACAATGAGCAGTTCTTC. Translated, it gives CASSQASGFYNEQFF.

The rearrangement uses TRBV29-1 and TRBJ1-1; D is ambiguous. V lost 4 bases to trimming and J lost 3 bases, with 12 bases between them. This CDR3 has 13 amino acids. The germline gives CDR1 SQVTM, CDR2 ANQGSEA. The CDR3 DNA reads TGCAGCGTTGTGCGGGGAGTTGACACTGAAGCTTTCTTT. The encoded protein is CSVVRGVDTEAFF.

In the case of this clone: This specimen includes other DNA sequences encoding the same CDR3. This sequence joins TRBV5-1 and TRBJ2-1; a weak D match, TRBD1 (6 bases). V was shortened by 3 bases and J by 2 bases, with 9 bases between the two germline ends. The V gene's germline CDR1 is SGHRS and CDR2 YFSETQ. The CDR3 is 14 amino acids. The CDR3, as DNA: TGCGCCAGCAGCTCAGGGGATCCCTACAATGAGCAGTTCTTC. Its protein product is CASSSGDPYNEQFF.

This rearrangement joins TRBV19 to TRBJ1-5; D is possibly TRBD1 (6 bases). The V end was cut by 5 bases, the J end by 4 bases, with 18 bases between. Germline lookup yields CDR1 LNHDA and CDR2 SQIVND (reference sequence). The CDR3 length is 16 residues. The CDR3 sequence: CASSPLGSGENQPQHF. The CDR3 bases are TGTGCCAGTAGTCCCCTCGGGTCAGGGGAGAATCAGCCCCAGCATTTT.

The rearrangement links TRBV30 to TRBJ1-3; tentative D call: TRBD1 (6 bases). CDR1 GTSNPN and CDR2 SVGIG come from the germline V gene (reference sequence). This CDR3 region has 16 residues. The V and J ends lost 1 base and 0 bases respectively, with 13 bases between them. The CDR3 nucleotides are TGTGCCTGGAGTGCGGGAGGGGGTGCCTCTGGAAACACCATATATTTT. This sequence encodes CAWSAGGGASGNTIYF.

CDR3 amino acids: CASSLAGNYGYTF. CDR3 DNA: TGTGCCAGCAGCTTAGCCGGGAACTATGGCTACACCTTC. The J gene is TRBJ1-2, the V gene TRBV7-9; D gene unclear. The length of the CDR3 is 13 residues. Germline assignment: CDR1 SEHNR and CDR2 FQNEAQ (reference sequence). Trimming cost V 0 bases and J 2 bases, with 4 bases left between them.